Shown below are 20 T cell receptor beta chains from a single sample sequenced in a study of OX40 agonist ivuxolimab in advanced cancers. The data were produced by immunoSEQ multiplex PCR, yet TCRdb's version contains in-frame clones alone and is incomplete. The sample carries around 35,000 clones, 78% recorded once. Sample: CD4+ or CD8+ T cells sorted from blood, taken in a trial of the OX40 agonist ivuxolimab. These receptors were taken from an adult with an advanced solid tumor such as melanoma, head and neck, liver or kidney cancer.

The chain couples TRBV6-5 to TRBJ2-2; D unclear. V gave up 2 bases and J gave up 0 bases, with 7 bases separating them. CDR3 length equals 15 residues. The germline gives CDR1 MNHEY, CDR2 SVGAGI. For the CDR3, the DNA is TGTGCCAGCAGTTACGGAACCGCGAACACCGGGGAGCTGTTTTTT. Translation gives CASSYGTANTGELFF.

This sequence joins TRBV4-3 and TRBJ1-1; TRBD1 matches at 8 bases. Unmatched junction bases numbered 12, after V lost 0 bases and J lost 3 bases. The CDR3 totals 18 residues. CDR1 is LGHNA and CDR2 is YSLEER in the germline V gene. CDR3 DNA: TGCGCCAGCAGCCAAGAGGGGGGGGCAGGGGGCTTGTACACTGAAGCTTTCTTT. This gives the protein CASSQEGGAGGLYTEAFF.

This clone came up once. The chain recombines TRBV6-1 with TRBJ2-7; D call uncertain. CDR1 is MNHNS and CDR2 is SASEGT in the germline V gene. V lost 5 bases to trimming and J lost 0 bases, with 11 bases between them. The CDR3 has 14 residues. This CDR3 is CASSRTVSSYEQYF. DNA of the CDR3: TGTGCCAGCAGTAGGACCGTTAGCTCCTACGAGCAGTACTTC.

The chain is built from TRBV27 and TRBJ2-3; possibly TRBD1 for D (6 bases). Deletions cut 1 base from V and 2 bases from J, with 16 bases between. Germline V gene lookup returns CDR1 MNHEY and CDR2 SMNVEV (reference sequence). CDR3 length: 17 amino acids. CDR3 protein: CASSLLGPQGTTDTQYF. DNA for the CDR3: TGTGCCAGCAGTTTATTGGGCCCACAGGGCACCACAGATACGCAGTATTTT.

The rearrangement uses TRBV9 and TRBJ2-3; 8 bases are a match to TRBD2. With 2 bases clipped from V and 4 bases from J, the junction kept 12 bases outside the gene matches. Germline V gives CDR1 SGDLS, CDR2 YYNGEE. The CDR3 has 17 residues. In nucleotides, the CDR3 is TGTGCCAGCAGCGTCTCCGGCGGGGGGTTGGGCCCAGATACGCAGTATTTT. Translating it yields CASSVSGGGLGPDTQYF.

This clone was detected only a few times. CDR3 sequence reads: CASGNHRETNEKLFF. CDR3 DNA: TGTGCCAGCGGGAATCACAGGGAAACTAATGAAAAACTGTTTTTT. The chain recombines TRBV6-1 with TRBJ1-4; tentative D call: TRBD1 (6 bases). CDR1 is MNHNS and CDR2 is SASEGT in the germline V gene. Trimming removed 8 bases at V and 1 base at J, with 14 bases between. The CDR3 consists of 15 residues.

The CDR3 loop reads CASSVLAGGTYNEQFF. The CDR3 region has the DNA TGCGCCAGCAGCGTACTAGCGGGGGGGACCTACAATGAGCAGTTCTTC. This chain uses TRBV5-1 with TRBJ2-1; 13 nucleotides line up with TRBD2. This CDR3 spans 16 amino acids. V lost 4 bases, J lost 2 bases, and 3 bases stayed unmatched. CDR1 and CDR2 from the germline V gene are SGHRS and YFSETQ.

This rearrangement joins TRBV11-2 to TRBJ2-5, with no clear D. Trimming left V 1 base short and J 1 base short, with 7 bases between. CDR3 length: 14 amino acids. Per the germline V gene, CDR1 is SGHAT and CDR2 is FQNNGV. The CDR3 loop reads CASSLGRLQETQYF. CDR3 in DNA: TGTGCCAGCAGCTTAGGCAGGCTCCAAGAGACCCAGTACTTC.

This clone has a single count. The chain has TRBV6-1 and TRBJ2-5; D assignment may be TRBD1 or TRBD2 (5 bases each). Trimming took 7 bases from V and 7 from J, leaving 13 bases between them. The CDR3 totals 12 residues. Germline V gene lookup returns CDR1 MNHNS and CDR2 SASEGT. CDR3 sequence (DNA): TGTGCCAGCACGGGACCCCAGGGGACCCAGTACTTC. Its protein product is CASTGPQGTQYF.

This clone has only one observation. The chain links TRBV7-2 to TRBJ2-1; 11 bases match TRBD2. CDR1 is SGHTA and CDR2 is FQGNSA in the germline V gene. Trimming cost V 6 bases and J 12 bases; bases outside gene matches: 16. The CDR3 contains 16 residues. CDR3 residues: CASREELGLAGGPQFF. The CDR3 DNA reads TGTGCCAGCAGAGAGGAGTTAGGGCTAGCGGGGGGTCCGCAGTTCTTC.

Comment on this clone: The junction departs from germline at one end; a sequencing error may be responsible. The V and J genes are TRBV7-6 and TRBJ1-2; unclear D gene. CDR1 SGHVS and CDR2 FNYEAQ come from the germline V gene. This CDR3 has 16 residues. Here the CDR3 DNA reads TGTGCCAGCAGCAGTCGACATGAATTCGAAAGACCTATGGCTACATTC. Translating it yields CASSSRHEFERPMATF.

The genes are TRBV19 and TRBJ1-5; D unresolved. The germline V gene has CDR1 LNHDA and CDR2 SQIVND (reference sequence). V lost 6 bases, J lost 1 base, and 13 bases lay in between. The CDR3 has 15 residues. The CDR3 region has the DNA TGTGCCAGTAGCAACACAGCTTGGAGCAATCAGCCCCAGCATTTT. Translating gives CASSNTAWSNQPQHF.

The rearrangement links TRBV7-9 to TRBJ2-1, with TRBD2 identical over 10 bases. This CDR3 has 18 residues. The J segment lost 3 bases and the V segment lost 1 base, leaving 9 bases of the junction unmatched. The germline V gene has CDR1 SEHNR and CDR2 FQNEAQ (reference sequence). The CDR3 here is CASSLEILAGGRYNEQFF. The CDR3 DNA is TGTGCCAGCAGCTTAGAGATCTTAGCGGGGGGCCGCTACAATGAGCAGTTCTTC.

This clone was counted once. The genes are TRBV10-3 and TRBJ2-5, with TRBD2 identical over 7 bases. The J call could be wrong; TRBJ2-7 is a better fit for the DNA end. This CDR3 is built from 14 residues. CDR1 is ENHRY, CDR2 SYGVKD, per germline. For the CDR3, the DNA is TGTGCCATCAGTGATACGGGGGGAAACTACGAGCAGTACTTC. As protein: CAISDTGGNYEQYF.

CDR3 bases: TGTGCCAGCAAGGACCTCGGGACGGCATCCTACGAGCAGTACTTC. Translated: CASKDLGTASYEQYF. The V call is TRBV6-1, the J call TRBJ2-7; D tentatively reads TRBD1 or TRBD2 (5 bases each). Germline V gene data show CDR1 as MNHNS and CDR2 as SASEGT. Trimming left V 7 bases short and J 1 base short, with 17 bases between. The length of the CDR3 is 15 residues.

The V gene is TRBV7-2, the J gene TRBJ2-5, with D perhaps matching TRBD2 (5 bases). V shed 4 bases and J shed 5 bases, with 14 bases lying between them. The CDR3 extends over 14 amino acids. Germline CDR1 SGHTA, CDR2 FQGNSA. The CDR3 reads CASSSWTGGETQYF. The CDR3 nucleotides are TGTGCCAGCAGCTCTTGGACGGGCGGGGAGACCCAGTACTTC.

The CDR3 DNA sequence: TGTGCCAGCAGCGTAGGTGGGGGATCCACCGGCGTCACAGATACGCAGTATTTT. Translated: CASSVGGGSTGVTDTQYF. V gene TRBV9 combines with J gene TRBJ2-3; perhaps D is TRBD1 or TRBD2 (5 bases each). Deletions cut 0 bases from V and 2 bases from J, with 19 bases between. The CDR3 runs to 18 residues. The germline V gene has CDR1 SGDLS and CDR2 YYNGEE.

The chain links TRBV6-4 to TRBJ2-5, with D perhaps TRBD1 (5 bases). Near its end, the DNA agrees better with TRBJ2-7, so the J call may be wrong. Germline loops: CDR1 MRHNA, CDR2 SNTAGT. The CDR3 runs 16 residues. For the CDR3, the DNA is TGTGCCAGCATTCAAGGAATAGGGGAATTTCCCTACGAGCAGTACTTC. It translates to CASIQGIGEFPYEQYF.

V is TRBV4-2 and J is TRBJ1-5; D remains unclear. This CDR3 is 15 amino acids long. V lost 5 bases and J 0 bases, leaving 11 bases between the germline ends. The germline V gene has CDR1 LGHNA and CDR2 YNFKEQ. CDR3 bases: TGTGCCAGCAGCTCCCAGACCTATAGCAATCAGCCCCAGCATTTT. Amino acids: CASSSQTYSNQPQHF.

V is TRBV5-1 and J is TRBJ1-1; possibly TRBD1 for D (5 bases). V was clipped by 4 bases and J by 4 bases, with 17 bases between them. Germline lookup yields CDR1 SGHRS and CDR2 YFSETQ. This CDR3 contains 15 residues. This chain's CDR3 is CASSPLAGTGTEAFF. The CDR3 coding sequence is TGCGCCAGCAGCCCCCTGGCAGGGACGGGCACTGAAGCTTTCTTT.